This T cell receptor beta chain originates from a study of T cells in Graves' hyperthyroidism and ophthalmopathy. In the study overall: Peripheral blood was obtained at initial diagnosis, preceding any treatment.

RNA transcripts gave rise to amplified TCR beta CDR3 regions. The HTBI primer set served for first-round RT-PCR of the TCR CDR3. TCRdb fed the multiplex PCR reads into MiXCR, producing one record per CDR3 protein. The table shows around 600,000 distinct CDR3 sequences, with 14% occurring only once. As to this clonotype: Its target is unknown.

This CDR3 spans 13 amino acids. Trimming stripped 6 bases from V and 9 bases from J, with 15 bases between. Ophthalmopathy patients all had a Clinical Activity Score of at least 3, a NOSPECS grade of at least 4 and disease under 3 months old. Study-level points and caveats: Expanded thyroid clonotypes (above 0.001) were mostly also found in blood.

The receptor was derived from a woman in her late teens or twenties with Graves' ophthalmopathy. The chain carries TRBV12-3 or TRBV12-4 and TRBJ2-4; D might be TRBD1 (5 bases). The specimen was blood. The chain's CDR3 is CASSPQEWAIQYF. In DNA form, the CDR3 reads TGTGCCAGCAGCCCACAGGAGTGGGCCATTCAGTACTTC.